This TCR beta chain was recorded in a study of cytotoxic CD8 clonotypes in ibrutinib-treated CLL. Overall study context: Recorded responses included approximately 25 partial and 2 complete; following median 68 months, roughly 15 stayed remitted and around twelve progressed.

A note on this clone: No antigen is known for it.

Produced via immunoSEQ multiplex PCR; TCRdb's table is partial and in-frame only. The sample lists tens of thousands of clones, roughly 54% occurring once. Study-level points and caveats: Baseline clonality, above age-matched healthy donor levels, tracked circulating CD8+ T-cell counts. Shared public clonotypes were rare, and on treatment they either got smaller or stayed the same. Investigators sampled sustained-remission and progressing patients at differing times.

The CDR3 spans 16 residues. Germline trimming cut 3 bases from V and 3 bases from J; bases unmatched to any gene: 4. The V gene's germline CDR1 is MDHEN and CDR2 SYDVKM. The chain employs TRBV28 and TRBJ2-2, with 10 nucleotides matching TRBD2. The source was PBMCs, collected at disease progression, from a patient treated with ibrutinib. The receptor's source is a human donor with chronic lymphocytic leukemia. The CDR3 nucleotides are TGTGCCAGCAGTTTCGTGGGGACTAGCGACACCGGGGAGCTGTTTTTT. Translation gives CASSFVGTSDTGELFF.